This T cell receptor (beta chain) stems from a study of graft-versus-host responses after intestinal transplantation. In the study overall: Every one of the recipients received anti-thymocyte globulin induction and afterwards took tacrolimus and steroids for approximately 3 years.

Only in-frame clones appear in the TCRdb table, and some are missing; sequencing was by immunoSEQ multiplex PCR. The table shows 75,000 to 90,000 clones, with 85% to 90% occurring only once. This CDR3 has 15 amino acids. Germline assignment: CDR1 KGHSH and CDR2 LQKENI. V lost 3 bases, J lost 0 bases, and 8 bases lay in between. In the case of this clone: The antigen is not known.

Study-wide findings and caveats: GvH clones appeared in recipient marrow, some first in ileum or blood. Some patients had graft-donor T cell macrochimerism. In their allografts, the ratios of graft-versus-host to host-versus-graft T cell clones were high.

The TCR sequence derives from a human donor who received an intestinal transplant. This chain links TRBV18 with TRBJ2-2; possibly TRBD2 for D (6 bases). Sequenced here: unstimulated CD4+ T cells sorted from spleen or lymph node cells, sampled before intestinal transplant. CDR3 nucleotide sequence: TGTGCCAGCTCACCGACTAGGACGAACACCGGGGAGCTGTTTTTT. Its translation is CASSPTRTNTGELFF.